This T cell receptor beta chain is from a study of T cells after yellow fever vaccination. This clonotype is labeled as medium-sized. The length of the CDR3 is 14 residues. V was shortened by 2 bases and J by 7 bases, with 14 bases between the two germline ends. TCRdb reprocessed the 5' RACE reads with MiXCR, giving one entry per CDR3 protein. This table has 10,000 or so distinct CDR3 sequences, 5.5% to 6% appearing once. Sequenced material: PBMCs, either bulk or a sorted T-cell subset (CD4+, CD8+, memory, or dextramer-sorted; not recorded which), taken on the day of the yellow fever booster vaccination. This TCR was sampled from a man under 40 who received the YFV17D yellow fever vaccine. The V and J genes are TRBV12-3 or TRBV12-4 and TRBJ2-5, with unresolved D. CDR3 sequence (DNA): TGTGCCAGCAGTTTATTTGACAATTGGGTGACCCAGTACTTC. Translated: CASSLFDNWVTQYF.